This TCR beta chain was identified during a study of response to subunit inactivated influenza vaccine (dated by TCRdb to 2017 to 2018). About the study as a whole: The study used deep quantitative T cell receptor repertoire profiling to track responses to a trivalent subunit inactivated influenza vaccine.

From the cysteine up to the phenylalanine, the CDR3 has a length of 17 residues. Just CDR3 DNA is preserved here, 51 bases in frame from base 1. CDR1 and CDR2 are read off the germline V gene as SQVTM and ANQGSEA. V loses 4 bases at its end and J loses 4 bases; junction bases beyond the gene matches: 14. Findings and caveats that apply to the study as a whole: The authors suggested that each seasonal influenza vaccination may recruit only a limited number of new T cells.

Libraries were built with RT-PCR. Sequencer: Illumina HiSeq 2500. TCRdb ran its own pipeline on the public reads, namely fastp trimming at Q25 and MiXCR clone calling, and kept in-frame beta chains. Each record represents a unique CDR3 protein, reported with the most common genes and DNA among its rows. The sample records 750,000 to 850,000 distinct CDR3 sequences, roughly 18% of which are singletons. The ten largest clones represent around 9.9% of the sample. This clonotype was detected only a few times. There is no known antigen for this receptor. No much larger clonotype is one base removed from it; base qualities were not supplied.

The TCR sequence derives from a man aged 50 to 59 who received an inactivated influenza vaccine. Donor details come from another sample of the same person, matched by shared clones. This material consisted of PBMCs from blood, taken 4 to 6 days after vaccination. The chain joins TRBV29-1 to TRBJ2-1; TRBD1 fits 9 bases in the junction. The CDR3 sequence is CSVGVRETGGNYNEQFF. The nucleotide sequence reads TGCAGCGTTGGGGTTCGAGAGACAGGGGGAAATTACAATGAGCAGTTCTTC.